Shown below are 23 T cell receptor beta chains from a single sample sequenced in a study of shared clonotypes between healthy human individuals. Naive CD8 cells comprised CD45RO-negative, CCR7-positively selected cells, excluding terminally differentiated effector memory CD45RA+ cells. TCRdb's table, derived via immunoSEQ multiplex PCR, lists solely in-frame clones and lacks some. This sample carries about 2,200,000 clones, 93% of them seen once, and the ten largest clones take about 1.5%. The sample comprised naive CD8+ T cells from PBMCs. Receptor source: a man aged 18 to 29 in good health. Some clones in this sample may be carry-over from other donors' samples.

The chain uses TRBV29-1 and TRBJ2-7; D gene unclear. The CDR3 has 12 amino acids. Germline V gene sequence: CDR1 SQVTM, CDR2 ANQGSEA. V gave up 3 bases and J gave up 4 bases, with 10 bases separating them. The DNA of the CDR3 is TGCAGCGTTGAGCTTTCCCAGTACGAGCAGTACTTC. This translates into CSVELSQYEQYF.

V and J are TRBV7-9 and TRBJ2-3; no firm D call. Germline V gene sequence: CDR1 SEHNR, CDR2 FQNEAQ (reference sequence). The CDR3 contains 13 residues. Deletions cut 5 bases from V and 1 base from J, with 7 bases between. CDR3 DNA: TGTGCCAGCAGCGAGCCCGGCACAGATACGCAGTATTTT. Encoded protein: CASSEPGTDTQYF.

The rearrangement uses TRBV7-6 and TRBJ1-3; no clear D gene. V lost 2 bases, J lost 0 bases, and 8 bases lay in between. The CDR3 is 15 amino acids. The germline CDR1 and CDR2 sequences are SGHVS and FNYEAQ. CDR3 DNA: TGTGCCAGCAGCTTAAACGATATCTCTGGAAACACCATATATTTT. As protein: CASSLNDISGNTIYF.

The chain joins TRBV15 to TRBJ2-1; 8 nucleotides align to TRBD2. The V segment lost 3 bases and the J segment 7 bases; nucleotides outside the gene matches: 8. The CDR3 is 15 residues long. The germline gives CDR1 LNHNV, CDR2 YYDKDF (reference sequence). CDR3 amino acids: CATSRTPGLENEQFF. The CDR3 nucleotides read TGTGCCACCAGCAGGACTCCGGGACTAGAGAATGAGCAGTTCTTC.

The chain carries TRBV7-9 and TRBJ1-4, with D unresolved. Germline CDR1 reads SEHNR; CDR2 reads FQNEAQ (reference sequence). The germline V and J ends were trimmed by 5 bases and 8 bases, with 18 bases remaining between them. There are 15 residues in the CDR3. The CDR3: CASSPKEGLREKLFF. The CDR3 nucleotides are TGTGCCAGCAGCCCAAAAGAAGGGCTGCGGGAAAAACTGTTTTTT. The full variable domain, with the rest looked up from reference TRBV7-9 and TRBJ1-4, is DTGVSQNPRHKITKRGQNVTFRCDPISEHNRLYWYRQTLGQGPEFLTYFQNEAQLEKSRLLSDRFSAERPKGSFSTLEIQRTEQGDSAMYLCASSPKEGLREKLFFGSGTQLSVL.

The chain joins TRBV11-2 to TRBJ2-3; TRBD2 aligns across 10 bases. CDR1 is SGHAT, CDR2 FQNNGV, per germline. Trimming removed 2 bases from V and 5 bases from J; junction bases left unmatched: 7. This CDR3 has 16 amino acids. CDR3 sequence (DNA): TGTGCCAGCAGCTTAAGTCGGACTAGCGGTCGAGATACGCAGTATTTT. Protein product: CASSLSRTSGRDTQYF. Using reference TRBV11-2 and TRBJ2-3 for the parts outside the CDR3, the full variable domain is EAGVAQSPRYKIIEKRQSVAFWCNPISGHATLYWYQQILGQGPKLLIQFQNNGVVDDSQLPKDRFSAERLKGVDSTLKIQPAKLEDSAVYLCASSLSRTSGRDTQYFGPGTRLTVL.

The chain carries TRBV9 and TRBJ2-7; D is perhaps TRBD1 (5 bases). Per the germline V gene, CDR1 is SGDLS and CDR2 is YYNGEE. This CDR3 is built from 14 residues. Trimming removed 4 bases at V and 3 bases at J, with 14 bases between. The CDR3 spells CASSSRAVIYEQYF. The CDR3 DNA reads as TGTGCCAGCAGCTCCAGGGCGGTAATCTACGAGCAGTACTTC.

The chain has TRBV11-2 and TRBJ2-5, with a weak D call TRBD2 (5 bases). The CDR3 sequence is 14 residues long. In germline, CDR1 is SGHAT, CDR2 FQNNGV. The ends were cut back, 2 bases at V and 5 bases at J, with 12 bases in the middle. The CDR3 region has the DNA TGTGCCAGCAGCTTACACATCCGAGGGGAGACCCAGTACTTC. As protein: CASSLHIRGETQYF.

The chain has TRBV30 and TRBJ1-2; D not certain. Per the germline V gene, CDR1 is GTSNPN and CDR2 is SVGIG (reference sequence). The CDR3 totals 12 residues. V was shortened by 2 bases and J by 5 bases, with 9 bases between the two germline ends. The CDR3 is CAWSPTGYGYTF. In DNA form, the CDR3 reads TGTGCCTGGAGTCCCACGGGGTATGGCTACACCTTC.

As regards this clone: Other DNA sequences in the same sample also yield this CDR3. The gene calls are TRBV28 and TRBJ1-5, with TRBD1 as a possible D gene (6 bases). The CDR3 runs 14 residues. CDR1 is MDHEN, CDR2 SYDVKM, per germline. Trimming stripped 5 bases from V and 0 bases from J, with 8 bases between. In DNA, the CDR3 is TGTGCCAGCAGTCCCAGGGGTAGCAATCAGCCCCAGCATTTT. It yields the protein CASSPRGSNQPQHF. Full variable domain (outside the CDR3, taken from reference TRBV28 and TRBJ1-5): DVKVTQSSRYLVKRTGEKVFLECVQDMDHENMFWYRQDPGLGLRLIYFSYDVKMKEKGDIPEGYSVSREKKERFSLILESASTNQTSMYLCASSPRGSNQPQHFGDGTRLSIL.

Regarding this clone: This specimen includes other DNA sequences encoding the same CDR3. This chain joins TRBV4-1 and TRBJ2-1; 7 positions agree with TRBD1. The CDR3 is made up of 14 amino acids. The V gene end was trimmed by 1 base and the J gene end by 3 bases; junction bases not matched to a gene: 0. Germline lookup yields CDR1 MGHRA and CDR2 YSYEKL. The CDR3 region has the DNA TGCGCCAGCAGCCAAGGGGACAGCTACAATGAGCAGTTCTTC. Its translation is CASSQGDSYNEQFF.

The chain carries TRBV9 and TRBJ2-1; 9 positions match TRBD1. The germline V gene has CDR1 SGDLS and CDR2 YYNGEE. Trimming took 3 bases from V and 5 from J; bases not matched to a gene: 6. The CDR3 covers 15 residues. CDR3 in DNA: TGTGCCAGCAGCGGAACAGGGGGCTCGAACAATGAGCAGTTCTTC. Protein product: CASSGTGGSNNEQFF.

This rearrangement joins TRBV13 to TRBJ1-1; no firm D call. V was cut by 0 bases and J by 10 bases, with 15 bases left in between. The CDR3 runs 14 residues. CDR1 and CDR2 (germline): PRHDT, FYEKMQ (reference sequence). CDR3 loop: CASSLGRSLVAAFF. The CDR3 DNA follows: TGTGCCAGCAGCTTAGGAAGATCCCTAGTTGCAGCTTTCTTT. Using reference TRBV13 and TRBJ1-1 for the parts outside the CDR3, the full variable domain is AAGVIQSPRHLIKEKRETATLKCYPIPRHDTVYWYQQGPGQDPQFLISFYEKMQSDKGSIPDRFSAQQFSDYHSELNMSSLELGDSALYFCASSLGRSLVAAFFGQGTRLTVV.

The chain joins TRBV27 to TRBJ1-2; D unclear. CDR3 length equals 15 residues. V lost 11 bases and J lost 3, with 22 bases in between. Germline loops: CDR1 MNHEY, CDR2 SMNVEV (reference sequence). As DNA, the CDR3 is TGTGCCTCCCTAGGCCCAGCTGGGGTCCACTATGGCTACACCTTC. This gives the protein CASLGPAGVHYGYTF.

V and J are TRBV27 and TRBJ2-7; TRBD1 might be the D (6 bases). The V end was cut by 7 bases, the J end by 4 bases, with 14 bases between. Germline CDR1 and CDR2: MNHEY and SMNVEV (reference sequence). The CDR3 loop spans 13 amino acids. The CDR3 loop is CASKDSSSYEQYF. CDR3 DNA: TGTGCCAGCAAGGACAGTTCCTCGTACGAGCAGTACTTC.

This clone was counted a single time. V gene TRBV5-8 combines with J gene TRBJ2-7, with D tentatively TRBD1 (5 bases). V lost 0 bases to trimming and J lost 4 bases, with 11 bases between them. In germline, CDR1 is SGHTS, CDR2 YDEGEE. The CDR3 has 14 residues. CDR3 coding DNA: TGTGCCAGCAGCTTGGACAGGCCCTTTTACGAGCAGTACTTC. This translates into CASSLDRPFYEQYF. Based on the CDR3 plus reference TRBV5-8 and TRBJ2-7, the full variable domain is EAGVTQSPTHLIKTRGQQATLRCSPISGHTSVYWYQQALGLGLQFLLWYDEGEERNRGNFPPRFSGRQFPNYSSELNVNALELEDSALYLCASSLDRPFYEQYFGPGTRLTVT.

CDR3 coding DNA: TGCGCCAGCAGCCAAGGACCCCTTGCGTACCAAGAGACCCAGTACTTC. Its translation is CASSQGPLAYQETQYF. The rearrangement links TRBV4-3 to TRBJ2-5; D is uncertain. Looked up from germline, CDR1 is LGHNA and CDR2 is YSLEER. V lost 1 base and J 0 bases, leaving 12 bases between the germline ends. This CDR3 has 16 residues.

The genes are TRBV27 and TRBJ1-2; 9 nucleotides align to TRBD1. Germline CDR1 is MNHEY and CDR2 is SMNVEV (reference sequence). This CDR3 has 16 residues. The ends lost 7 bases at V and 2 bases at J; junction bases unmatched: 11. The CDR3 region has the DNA TGTGCCAGCATGGTTCGGACAGGGGAATTGAACTATGGCTACACCTTC. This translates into CASMVRTGELNYGYTF.

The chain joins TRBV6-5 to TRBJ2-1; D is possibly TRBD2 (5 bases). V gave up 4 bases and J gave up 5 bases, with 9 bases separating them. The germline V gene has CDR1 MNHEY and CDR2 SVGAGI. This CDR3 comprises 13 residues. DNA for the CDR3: TGTGCCAGCAGTTTGCGGAGGCACAATGAGCAGTTCTTC. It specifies CASSLRRHNEQFF.

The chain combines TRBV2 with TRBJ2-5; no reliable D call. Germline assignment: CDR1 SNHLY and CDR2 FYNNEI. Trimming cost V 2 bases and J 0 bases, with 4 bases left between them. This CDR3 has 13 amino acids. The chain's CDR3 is CASSERDQETQYF. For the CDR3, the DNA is TGTGCCAGCAGTGAAAGGGACCAAGAGACCCAGTACTTC.

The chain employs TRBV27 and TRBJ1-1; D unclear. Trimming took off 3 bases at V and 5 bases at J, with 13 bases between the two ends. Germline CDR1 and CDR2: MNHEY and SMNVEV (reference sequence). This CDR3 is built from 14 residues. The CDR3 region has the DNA TGTGCCAGCAGTTTCTATTCTACGGGGACTGAAGCTTTCTTT. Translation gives CASSFYSTGTEAFF.

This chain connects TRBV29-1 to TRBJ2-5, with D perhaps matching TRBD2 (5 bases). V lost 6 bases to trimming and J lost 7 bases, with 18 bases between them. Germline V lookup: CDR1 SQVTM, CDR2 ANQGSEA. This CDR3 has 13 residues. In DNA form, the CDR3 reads TGCAGCGTGGACGGGATTAACATCGGGACCCAGTACTTC. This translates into CSVDGINIGTQYF.

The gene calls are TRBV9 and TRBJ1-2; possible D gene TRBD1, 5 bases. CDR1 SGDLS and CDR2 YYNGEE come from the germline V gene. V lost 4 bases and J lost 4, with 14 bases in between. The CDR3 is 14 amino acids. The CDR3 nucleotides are TGTGCCAGCAGCCCGGGGGGGAGGCTCTATGGCTACACCTTC. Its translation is CASSPGGRLYGYTF.